This TCR beta chain appears in the sequencing data of a study of shared clonotypes between healthy human individuals. Sequencing used immunoSEQ multiplex PCR; TCRdb keeps in-frame clones, though not all of them. The sample holds 2 million or so clones; 85% to 95% are singletons and the top ten take around 0.13%. Per germline, CDR1 MDHEN and CDR2 SYDVKM. This CDR3 is built from 15 residues. The germline V and J ends were trimmed by 6 bases and 9 bases, with 23 bases remaining between them. The sample was naive CD4+ T cells sorted from blood. Regarding subset: CD45RA+ positively selected. The J gene is TRBJ1-1, the V gene TRBV28; a weak D match, TRBD1 (6 bases). The receptor's source is a man aged 18 to 30 in good health. This CDR3 is CASSGYSGTTGKAFF. The DNA for the CDR3 is TGTGCCAGCAGCGGATATTCCGGGACGACAGGTAAAGCTTTCTTT.